This T cell receptor (beta chain) is drawn from a study of blood T cells in healthy people across ages. Study findings and constraints: Long-lived and aged donors differed, with more naive CD4+ cells and higher diversity in the long-lived. Total diversity from one million sequenced T cells was likely underestimated.

Primers used in a second PCR of roughly 7 to 12 cycles were a sample-barcoded 5' primer and a J-beta primer mix. Every cDNA molecule bore a tag from a template-switch adaptor containing 12 random nucleotides. In TCRdb, the 5' RACE reads were re-called with MiXCR into one record per CDR3 protein. Of 590,000 or so distinct CDR3 sequences in the sample, approximately 30% were seen once. About 9.9 milliliters of peripheral blood were drawn from each donor. This clonotype was seen more than once but under ten times. Antigen specificity is unknown. The ends lost 0 bases at V and 7 bases at J; junction bases unmatched: 7. This CDR3 region has 16 residues. In germline, CDR1 is SGHAT, CDR2 FQNNGV.

The chain couples TRBV11-2 to TRBJ2-7; 12 bases fit TRBD2. Sequencing input: blood. The sequence derives from a woman older than 75 in good health. CDR3 coding DNA: TGTGCCAGCAGCTTAGATTCTAGCGGGGGGGAGTATGAGCAGTACTTC. This sequence encodes CASSLDSSGGEYEQYF.